This record covers a single TCR beta chain. The antigen is unknown. Researchers ran the PCR with 60 Vbeta and 13 Jbeta primers. TCRdb keeps only in-frame clones here, not all; method: immunoSEQ multiplex PCR. The table records around 120,000 clones, 70% to 85% of them present only once. These data belong to a study of cytomegalovirus exposure and HLA in healthy donors. Participants comprised healthy donors of bone marrow. This CDR3 has 14 residues. V gave up 6 bases and J gave up 2 bases, with 14 bases separating them. Germline CDR1 and CDR2: SGHRS and YFSETQ. Study-level findings and limits: A cluster of highly shared sequence variants was likely a sequencing artifact. CMV serostatus was the sole immune exposure information available. Follow-up analysis seemed to connect common viral pathogens with several of the most significant clusters identified.

The sequencing input was PBMCs. The chain links TRBV5-1 to TRBJ1-1; D gene uncertain. The TCR comes from a boy aged 5 to 17 in good health and CMV-seronegative. The CDR3 DNA follows: TGCGCCAGCACCCGAGGTAGCCCCAACACTGAAGCTTTCTTT. Residues: CASTRGSPNTEAFF.